The 11 T cell receptor beta chains given below trace back to one sample, sequenced in a study of T cell repertoires in cytomegalovirus infection. MiXCR, applied by TCRdb to the reads, yields one record per CDR3 protein. Of hundreds of thousands of distinct CDR3 sequences in the sample, around 31% are singletons; the top ten hold 15% to 20%. Antigen specificity for these receptors is unknown. This sample comprised cultured PBMCs, obtained from culture after CMV antigen stimulation. The receptors here all came from a human donor in good health (CMV status not recorded). Some clones in this sample may be carry-over from other donors' samples.

The V gene is TRBV6-5, the J gene TRBJ2-7, with D perhaps given as TRBD1 or TRBD2 (7 bases each). Trimming cost V 11 bases and J 4 bases, with 18 bases left between them. The CDR3 sequence is 13 residues long. From germline, CDR1 is MNHEY and CDR2 SVGAGI. The CDR3 loop is CAPGAGGEYEQYF. The CDR3 DNA reads as TGTGCCCCTGGGGCAGGGGGGGAATACGAGCAGTACTTC.

The rearrangement joins TRBV6-1 to TRBJ1-2; possibly TRBD1 for D (6 bases). The CDR3 is 14 residues long. CDR1 and CDR2 (germline): MNHNS, SASEGT. V shed 1 base and J shed 4 bases, with 10 bases lying between them. This CDR3 reads CASSEEQGAYGYTF. The DNA for the CDR3 is TGTGCCAGCAGTGAAGAACAGGGAGCCTATGGCTACACCTTC.

The chain combines TRBV4-1 with TRBJ1-1, with D maybe TRBD1 (6 bases). CDR1 and CDR2 from the germline V gene are MGHRA and YSYEKL. This CDR3 region has 14 residues. Trimming left V 6 bases short and J 4 bases short, with 15 bases between. CDR3 residues: CASRQRGEATEAFF. The CDR3 nucleotides are TGCGCCAGCAGACAAAGGGGGGAGGCCACTGAAGCTTTCTTT.

This clonotype has only one observation. The chain recombines TRBV20-1 with TRBJ2-2, with D perhaps matching TRBD2 (7 bases). This CDR3 has 15 amino acids. CDR1 and CDR2 (germline): DFQATT, SNEGSKA (reference sequence). Trimming stripped 5 bases from V and 3 bases from J, with 16 bases between. The CDR3 loop is CSAGRGGADTGELFF. In DNA form, the CDR3 reads TGCAGTGCTGGTAGGGGGGGGGCCGACACCGGGGAGCTGTTTTTT.

This clonotype appeared a single time. This chain's CDR3 is CASNQEAPNSPLHF. The CDR3 DNA follows: TGTGCCAGCAACCAGGAAGCCCCTAATTCACCCCTCCACTTT. The V and J genes are TRBV2 and TRBJ1-6, with D unclear. Germline CDR1 SNHLY, CDR2 FYNNEI. The V end was cut by 7 bases, the J end by 6 bases, with 13 bases between. The CDR3 spans 14 residues.

This clonotype was seen only a few times. The CDR3 loop reads CASSGQQSSYNEQFF. The DNA of the CDR3 is TGTGCCAGCAGTGGTCAACAGAGCTCCTACAATGAGCAGTTCTTC. The chain has TRBV6-1 and TRBJ2-1; D is undetermined. Germline assignment: CDR1 MNHNS and CDR2 SASEGT. The ends were cut back, 4 bases at V and 0 bases at J, with 10 bases in the middle. This CDR3 has 15 residues.

J is TRBJ2-1 and V is TRBV27; D possibly corresponds to TRBD2 (5 bases). Germline V lookup: CDR1 MNHEY, CDR2 SMNVEV (reference sequence). The CDR3 contains 12 residues. V gave up 5 bases and J gave up 7 bases, with 9 bases separating them. The CDR3 DNA reads as TGTGCCAGCAGTCCGCGGAGGAATGAGCAGTTCTTC. Translation: CASSPRRNEQFF.

The rearrangement links TRBV12-3 or TRBV12-4 to TRBJ2-7; D is unresolved. The CDR3 covers 14 residues. Trimming took 5 bases from V and 0 from J, leaving 11 bases between them. CDR3 amino acids: CASSRTANSYEQYF. The CDR3 DNA sequence: TGTGCCAGCAGTAGAACAGCCAACTCCTACGAGCAGTACTTC.

The V gene is TRBV6-2 or TRBV6-3, the J gene TRBJ2-1; D is undetermined. This CDR3 comprises 13 residues. The germline V and J ends were trimmed by 3 bases and 9 bases, with 12 bases remaining between them. The germline CDR1 and CDR2 sequences are MNHEY and SVGEGT. The CDR3 bases are TGTGCCAGCAGTTATACCTCCGGCGGTGAGCAGTTCTTC. It specifies CASSYTSGGEQFF.

The rearrangement uses TRBV6-5 and TRBJ1-1, with a tentative D call TRBD1 (6 bases). Germline assignment: CDR1 MNHEY and CDR2 SVGAGI. The CDR3 covers 15 residues. V gave up 4 bases and J gave up 6 bases, with 18 bases separating them. CDR3: CASSSGGLSSAEAFF. DNA for the CDR3: TGTGCCAGCAGTTCCGGGGGGCTATCGAGCGCTGAAGCTTTCTTT.

The chain couples TRBV6-8 to TRBJ2-7, with a tentative D call TRBD2 (6 bases). The V and J ends lost 8 bases and 6 bases respectively, with 20 bases between them. The germline V gene encodes CDR1 MNHGY and CDR2 SAAAGT. The CDR3 is 14 amino acids. The CDR3 sequence is CASGAGVWGVEQYF. The CDR3, as DNA: TGTGCCAGCGGGGCGGGCGTATGGGGGGTCGAGCAGTACTTC.